These 2 T cell receptor beta chains were all obtained from the same sample, sequenced in a study of identical twins. TCRdb re-called the 5' RACE reads through MiXCR, storing one row per CDR3 protein. In the table there are hundreds of thousands of distinct CDR3 sequences, 5.5% to 6.5% of which are singletons. Specimen: naive T cells sorted from blood. These receptors came from a man younger than 35 in good health.

V is TRBV30 and J is TRBJ2-3, with D possibly TRBD2 on 6 matching bases. Germline V gene sequence: CDR1 GTSNPN, CDR2 SVGIG (reference sequence). V was cut by 5 bases and J by 0 bases, with 6 bases left in between. This CDR3 region has 12 residues. The CDR3 sequence is CAWGTSTDTQYF. CDR3 in DNA: TGTGCCTGGGGGACTAGCACAGATACGCAGTATTTT. Full variable domain (missing parts from reference TRBV30 and TRBJ2-3): SQTIHQWPATLVQPVGSPLSLECTVEGTSNPNLYWYRQAAGRGLQLLFYSVGIGQISSEVPQNLSASRPQDRQFILSSKKLLLSDSGFYLCAWGTSTDTQYFGPGTRLTVL.

Only a few counts were recorded for this clonotype. This chain uses TRBV11-3 with TRBJ2-2, with no clear D. This CDR3 has 16 amino acids. Between the trimmed V and J ends, which lost 1 base and 0 bases, there was a span of 9 bases. Germline assignment: CDR1 SGHNT and CDR2 YENEEA. The CDR3 sequence is CASSLGSIANTGELFF. In nucleotides, the CDR3 is TGTGCCAGCAGCTTAGGCTCAATCGCGAACACCGGGGAGCTGTTTTTT.